Listed below are T cell receptor beta chains from one sample, sequenced in a study of blood T cell repertoires in COVID-19. Only in-frame clones appear in the TCRdb table, and some are missing; sequencing was by immunoSEQ multiplex PCR. The sample has some 670,000 clones; 70% to 90% are singletons. The source material was peripheral blood. The source is a woman younger than 30 with acute or convalescent COVID-19. Each CDR3 is given without its conserved first and last residue. Fields, in order: CDR3 protein, V gene, J gene.

CDR3aa: ASSGSVRNTIY
v_gene: TRBV2
j_gene: TRBJ1-3

CDR3aa: ASSQLTYEQY
v_gene: TRBV14
j_gene: TRBJ2-7

CDR3aa: ASSQGGNSPNTEAF
v_gene: TRBV4-1
j_gene: TRBJ1-1

CDR3aa: ASSDRWPGTDTQY
v_gene: TRBV27
j_gene: TRBJ2-3

CDR3aa: ASSLGQGGLSGNTIY
v_gene: TRBV7-2
j_gene: TRBJ1-3

CDR3aa: ASSLTGTAYGYT
v_gene: TRBV5-1
j_gene: TRBJ1-2

CDR3aa: ASSVAGAGGYGYT
v_gene: TRBV9
j_gene: TRBJ1-2

CDR3aa: ASSFVTGRTNYGYT
v_gene: TRBV5-1
j_gene: TRBJ1-2

CDR3aa: AWSPGTVSNQPQH
v_gene: TRBV30
j_gene: TRBJ1-5

CDR3aa: ASSLTGAVNTEAF
v_gene: TRBV7-2
j_gene: TRBJ1-1

CDR3aa: ASSFWGRAEAF
v_gene: TRBV7-2
j_gene: TRBJ1-1

CDR3aa: ASSVDSLGGYT
v_gene: TRBV27
j_gene: TRBJ1-2

CDR3aa: SAHGNTEAF
v_gene: TRBV20-1
j_gene: TRBJ1-1

CDR3aa: ASSCGYSCGYT
v_gene: TRBV11-1
j_gene: TRBJ1-2

CDR3aa: ASSIHREDTEAF
v_gene: TRBV19
j_gene: TRBJ1-1

CDR3aa: AFGQGHEQY
v_gene: TRBV30
j_gene: TRBJ2-7

CDR3aa: ASSLGGGFTDTQY
v_gene: TRBV7-9
j_gene: TRBJ2-3

CDR3aa: ASNPGGVVTEAF
v_gene: TRBV6-5
j_gene: TRBJ1-1

CDR3aa: ASSQVGAGYGYT
v_gene: TRBV4-1
j_gene: TRBJ1-2

CDR3aa: ASTLTPNTGELF
v_gene: TRBV7-9
j_gene: TRBJ2-2

CDR3aa: ASSFLTGGGTEAF
v_gene: TRBV5-1
j_gene: TRBJ1-1

CDR3aa: AWTQQGGTYNEQF
v_gene: TRBV30
j_gene: TRBJ2-1

CDR3aa: ASSQEPGGYT
v_gene: TRBV3-1/TRBV3-2
j_gene: TRBJ1-2

CDR3aa: ASSYSDSSYEQY
v_gene: TRBV6-5
j_gene: TRBJ2-7

CDR3aa: ASGTPGTDYGYT
v_gene: TRBV12-5
j_gene: TRBJ1-2

CDR3aa: ASENRDRVYNEQF
v_gene: TRBV6-5
j_gene: TRBJ2-1

CDR3aa: ASSQWGLTGRDYGYT
v_gene: TRBV3-1/TRBV3-2
j_gene: TRBJ1-2

CDR3aa: ASSTDRAYGYT
v_gene: TRBV3-1/TRBV3-2
j_gene: TRBJ1-2

CDR3aa: ASSLWPSLNTGELF
v_gene: TRBV28
j_gene: TRBJ2-2

CDR3aa: ASTREVEAF
v_gene: TRBV19
j_gene: TRBJ1-1

CDR3aa: AERDEGGYGYT
v_gene: TRBV2
j_gene: TRBJ1-2

CDR3aa: ASSEWAGWGYT
v_gene: TRBV25-1
j_gene: TRBJ1-2

CDR3aa: ASREEDRGRVFYGYT
v_gene: TRBV10-2
j_gene: TRBJ1-2

CDR3aa: ASSLQLSGGSSYNEQF
v_gene: TRBV27
j_gene: TRBJ2-1

CDR3aa: ASSSMGGFVTGELF
v_gene: TRBV5-1
j_gene: TRBJ2-2